The source of this TCR beta chain is a study of PD-L1 blockade in urothelial cancer (dated by TCRdb to about 2017). Some background on the complete study: Every patient began therapy around 2014 and was given atezolizumab 1,200 mg intravenously every 3 weeks. About 90% of the roughly 29 patients were males with bladder-origin urothelial cancer, and about 60% of the 29 reported a prior smoking history. Patients had an ECOG performance status of 0 or 1 and had received between 0 and 3 prior chemotherapy regimens. Blood samples were analyzed at two time points: 3 weeks after treatment start (second dose) and 6 weeks after treatment start. A median of around 150,000 T cells and 85,000 or so unique TCRs was obtained from blood samples, and a median clonality of approximately 0.08 was observed. Somatic, immune and clinical correlates of response to PD-L1 blockade with atezolizumab in urothelial cancer were the focus of an exploratory multi-omic analysis. Pretreatment tumor samples and matched peripheral blood, collected serially before and after atezolizumab treatment, underwent TCR sequencing. Durable clinical benefit meant progression-free survival longer than 6 months, and TCR features were also tested against progression-free and overall survival. Whole exome sequencing and RNA sequencing of pretreatment tumors were performed alongside TCR sequencing in the same patients. Durable clinical benefit was achieved by nine patients but not by the remaining 20. Some 29 patients had pretreatment blood TCR-seq, about 25 had at least one posttreatment blood collection, and about 25 had tumor TCR-seq. General conclusions and limits of the study: Improved progression-free and overall survival was associated with having pretreatment peripheral blood TCR clonality below the median. At 3 weeks after the start of treatment, tumor-associated TCR clones in peripheral blood had expanded more in patients with durable benefit (n ≈ 23, p = 0.022). Because the sample size was small (n = 29) and many of the analyses were exploratory, the results are meant to be hypothesis-generating.

V drops 8 bases and J drops 5 bases, leaving 18 bases in between. CDR1 and CDR2 are read off the germline V gene (reference sequence) as GTSNPN and SVGIG. The CDR3 starts with the cysteine, ends with the phenylalanine, and has 13 residues. The only DNA kept is the CDR3, 39 bases in frame from the first base. A cohort of about 27 patients with locally advanced or metastatic urothelial carcinoma, treated at Memorial Sloan Kettering on a trial protocol, was included. Peripheral blood mononuclear cells were collected from each patient pretreatment and during treatment, giving between 1 and 8 total time points per patient. The Qiagen DNeasy Blood extraction kit was used to purify genomic DNA from total PBMCs and tumor samples. PBMCs were collected pretreatment and during treatment, and were isolated and stored as previously described. To estimate absolute template abundance from read counts, synthetic TCR analog templates were spiked into each PCR. The immunoSEQ assay was used to amplify TCRbeta CDR3 regions from genomic DNA with bias-controlled V and J gene primers. Sequencing of rearranged TCRbeta segments was performed at approximately 20X coverage. In the paper's pipeline: Clustering was used to correct sequencing errors, and CDR3s were annotated against IMGT so that V, D and J genes could be assigned. Downstream analyses used only productive TCRbeta rearrangements and left out out-of-frame or stop-codon sequences. Clonality was calculated as one minus the Shannon entropy normalized by the log of the number of unique productive sequences. Clones differing between time points or between blood and tumor were identified using Fisher's exact test with Benjamini-Hochberg correction, with an adjusted p below 0.01 applied as the threshold. What TCRdb holds here is the immuneACCESS table cut down to in-frame rearrangements. Part of the clones is not present; checked against another copy, under half of the missing clones reflect an unresolved V gene, and the others are unexplained. D and trimming were read from the DNA, whereas the V and J calls and clone size are those reported in that table. This sample has 55,000 to 70,000 clones in its table, and roughly 82% of those were observed once. The ten largest clones add up to approximately 4.7% of the sample.

As to this clone: The antigen it recognizes is unknown. No much larger clone exists at a distance of one base, and base qualities are not known.

The sequence joins TRBV30 to TRBJ1-1; the D gene is perhaps TRBD1, on 5 matching bases. The sequence was obtained from a man aged 65-85 years with urothelial cancer. The source material was PBMCs, sampled around atezolizumab (anti-PD-L1) treatment. Here is the DNA: TGTGCCATGACAGTTACCAGAAGTACTGAAGCTTTCTTT. Translated, it reads CAMTVTRSTEAFF.